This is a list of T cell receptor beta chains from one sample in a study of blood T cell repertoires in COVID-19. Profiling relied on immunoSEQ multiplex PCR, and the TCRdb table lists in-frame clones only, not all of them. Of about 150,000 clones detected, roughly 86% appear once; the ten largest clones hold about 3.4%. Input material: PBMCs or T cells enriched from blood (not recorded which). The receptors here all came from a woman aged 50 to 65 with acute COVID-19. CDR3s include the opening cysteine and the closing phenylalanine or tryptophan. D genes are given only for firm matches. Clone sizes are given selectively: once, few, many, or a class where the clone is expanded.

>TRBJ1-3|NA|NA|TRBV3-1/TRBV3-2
TGTGCCAGCAGCCAAGTCCTATACACAGACACCATATATTTT
CASSQVLYTDTIYF
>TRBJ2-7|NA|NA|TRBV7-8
TGTGCCAGCAGCCTCCGGCGGTCGGCTTCCTACGAGCAGTACTTC
CASSLRRSASYEQYF
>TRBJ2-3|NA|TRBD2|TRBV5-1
TGCGCCAGCAGCCCAGGCGGGACTAGCGATTTAGATACGCAGTATTTT
CASSPGGTSDLDTQYF
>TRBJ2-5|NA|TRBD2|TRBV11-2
TGTGCCAGCAGGACCTTCGGGAGGGCCCAAGAGACCCAGTACTTC
CASRTFGRAQETQYF
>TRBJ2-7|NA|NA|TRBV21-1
TGTGCCAGCAGCCAAGTCCCGGGACAGGGCTACGAGCAGTACTTC
CASSQVPGQGYEQYF
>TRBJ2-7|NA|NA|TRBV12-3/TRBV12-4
TGTGCCAGCAGTTGGAGCTCCTACGAGCAGTACTTC
CASSWSSYEQYF
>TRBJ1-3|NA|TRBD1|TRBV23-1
TGCGCCAGCAGTCAATCCGACAGGGGTGGAAACACCATATATTTT
CASSQSDRGGNTIYF
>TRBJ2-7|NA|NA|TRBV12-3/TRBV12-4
TGTGCCAGCAGTTTTGGGAGATACGAGCAGTACTTC
CASSFGRYEQYF
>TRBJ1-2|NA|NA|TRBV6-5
TGTGCCAGCAGTTACTCGCTTGAGATGAACTATGGCTACACCTTC
CASSYSLEMNYGYTF
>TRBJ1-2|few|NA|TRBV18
TGTGCCAGCTCACCAAACCGGGACTTATATGGCTACACCTTC
CASSPNRDLYGYTF
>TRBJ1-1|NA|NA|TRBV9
TGTGCCAGCAGCTCTTCGACATTAGGGGCTGAAGCTTTCTTT
CASSSSTLGAEAFF
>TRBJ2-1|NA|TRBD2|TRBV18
TGTGCCAGCTCAGCCCTAGCGGACAATGAGCAGTTCTTC
CASSALADNEQFF
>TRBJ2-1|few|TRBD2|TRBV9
TGTGCCAGCAGCGTAGAGCGGTTAGCGGGAGCTTACAATGAGCAGTTCTTC
CASSVERLAGAYNEQFF
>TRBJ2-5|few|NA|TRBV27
TGTGCCAGCAAAGCCGGAGAGACCCAGTACTTC
CASKAGETQYF
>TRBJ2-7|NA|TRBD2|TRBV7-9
TGTGCCAGCAGCTTAATAGCGGGAGGGCTCTACGAGCAGTACTTC
CASSLIAGGLYEQYF
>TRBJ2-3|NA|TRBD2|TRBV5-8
TGTGCCAGCAGCCCCCCCGGGTGGGGGACTAGGAATACGCAGTATTTT
CASSPPGWGTRNTQYF
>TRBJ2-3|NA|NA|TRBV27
TGTGCCAGCAGTCCGGACTTCGGGGATACGCAGTATTTT
CASSPDFGDTQYF
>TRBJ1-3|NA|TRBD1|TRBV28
TGTGCCAGCAGTAACCCGGGACAGGGGCCCCGTACCATATATTTT
CASSNPGQGPRTIYF
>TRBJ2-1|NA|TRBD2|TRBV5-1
TGCGCCAGCAGTTTAGCGGGAGGGCCCCGATACAATGAGCAGTTCTTC
CASSLAGGPRYNEQFF
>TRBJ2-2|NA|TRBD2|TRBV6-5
TGTGCCAGCAGCGGACTAGCTTTAGGCACCGGGGAGCTGTTTTTT
CASSGLALGTGELFF
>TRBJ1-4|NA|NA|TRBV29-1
TGCAGCGTTGAATGGGGGGCTAATGAAAAACTGTTTTTT
CSVEWGANEKLFF
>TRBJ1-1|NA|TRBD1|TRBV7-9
TGTGCCAGCAGCTTAGATCACAGGGGAGCTGAAGCTTTCTTT
CASSLDHRGAEAFF
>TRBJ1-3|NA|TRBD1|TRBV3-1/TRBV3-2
TGTGCCAGCAGCCAAGGACAGGGGTTTGGAAACACCATATATTTT
CASSQGQGFGNTIYF
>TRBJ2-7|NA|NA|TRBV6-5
TGTGCCAGCAGTAACCCGCCGGGATTCGAGCAGTACTTC
CASSNPPGFEQYF
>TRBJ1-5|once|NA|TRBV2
TGTGCCAGCAAAGGAGGGTTAGTACAGCCCCAGCATTTT
CASKGGLVQPQHF
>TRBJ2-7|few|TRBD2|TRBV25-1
TGTGCCAGCACCACCTCTAGCGGGAGTTCCGAGCAGTACTTC
CASTTSSGSSEQYF
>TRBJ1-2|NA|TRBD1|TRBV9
TGTGCCAGCAGCGTAGGGGGACAGGGGGCAATCTATGGCTACACCTTC
CASSVGGQGAIYGYTF
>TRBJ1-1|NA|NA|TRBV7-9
TGTGCCAGCAGCCCTCGGTCACCTCGAGACACTGAAGCTTTCTTT
CASSPRSPRDTEAFF
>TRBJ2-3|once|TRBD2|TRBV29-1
TGCAGCGTTGGGACTAGCGGGAGGACTAGCACAGATACGCAGTATTTT
CSVGTSGRTSTDTQYF
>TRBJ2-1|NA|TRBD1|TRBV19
TGTGCCAGTAGTGACCGACAGGGTTTGAATGAGCAGTTCTTC
CASSDRQGLNEQFF
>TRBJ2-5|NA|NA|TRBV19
TGTGCCAGTAGTATAGTAGGCGGGCAAGAGACCCAGTACTTC
CASSIVGGQETQYF
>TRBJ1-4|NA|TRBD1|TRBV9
TGTGCCAGCAGCGCCCAAGGGACAGGATTATATGAAAAACTGTTTTTT
CASSAQGTGLYEKLFF
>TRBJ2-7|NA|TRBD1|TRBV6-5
TGTGCCAGCAGATTTTGGGGACAGGGGAACCACGAGCAGTACTTC
CASRFWGQGNHEQYF
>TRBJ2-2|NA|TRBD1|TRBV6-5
TGTGCCAGCAGACAGGGGGCTGGTGAAACCGGGGAGCTGTTTTTT
CASRQGAGETGELFF
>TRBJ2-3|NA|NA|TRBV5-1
TGCGCCAGCAGCCCCCGGTCAGGGAATACGCAGTATTTT
CASSPRSGNTQYF
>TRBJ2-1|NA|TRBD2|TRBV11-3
TGTGCCAGCAGCCCCACGGGAGCGGGGGATGAGCAGTTCTTC
CASSPTGAGDEQFF
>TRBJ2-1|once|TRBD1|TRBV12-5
TGTGCTAGTGGTGGGACAGATACCTACAATGAGCAGTTCTTC
CASGGTDTYNEQFF
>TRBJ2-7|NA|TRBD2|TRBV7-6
TGTGCCAGCAGCTTCGAGGGGACTAGCGTTCCGGGCGAGCAGTACTTC
CASSFEGTSVPGEQYF
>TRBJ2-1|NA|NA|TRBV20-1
TGCAGTGCTAGGGAGTACAATGAGCAGTTCTTC
CSAREYNEQFF
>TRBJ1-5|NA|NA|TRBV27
TGTGCCAGCAGTTTATGGGGAGATCAGCCCCAGCATTTT
CASSLWGDQPQHF
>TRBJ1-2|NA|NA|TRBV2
TGTGCCAGCGGACGGCAAGAGGGCGGCTACACCTTC
CASGRQEGGYTF
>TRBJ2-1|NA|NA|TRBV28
TGTGCCAGCAGTTTTTTAACTAGAAGCAATGAGCAGTTCTTC
CASSFLTRSNEQFF
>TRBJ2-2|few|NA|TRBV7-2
TGTGCCAGCAGCTTATACGGCGGGGAGCTGTTTTTT
CASSLYGGELFF
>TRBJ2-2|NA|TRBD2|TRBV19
TGTGCCAGTAGTTGGGTTAGCGGGAACGGCGGGGAGCTGTTTTTT
CASSWVSGNGGELFF
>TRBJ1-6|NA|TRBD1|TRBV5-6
TGTGCCAGCAGTTACGACAGGGGAGGCAGCTCACCCCTCCACTTT
CASSYDRGGSSPLHF
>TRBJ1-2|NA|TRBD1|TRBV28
TGTGCCAGCAGTTTATCGGACAGGGGCTATGGCTACACCTTC
CASSLSDRGYGYTF
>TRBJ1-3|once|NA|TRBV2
TGTGCCAGCAGGAACGGAGGGGCGAACTCTGGAAACACCATATATTTT
CASRNGGANSGNTIYF
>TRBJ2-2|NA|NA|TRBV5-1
TGCGCCAGCACCCAGAGACGGGCGAACACCGGGGAGCTGTTTTTT
CASTQRRANTGELFF
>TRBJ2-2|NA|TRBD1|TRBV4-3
TGCGCCAGCAGTAGTCGGACAGGGTACACCGGGGAGCTGTTTTTT
CASSSRTGYTGELFF
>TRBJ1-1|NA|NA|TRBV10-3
TGTGCCATCAATCACGAGGGACACACCGGAGCTTTCTTT
CAINHEGHTGAFF